This T cell receptor beta chain was observed in a study of low-dose radiotherapy and immunotherapy resistance in tumors. Study details: Intravenous nivolumab 240 mg every two weeks plus ipilimumab 1 mg/kg every six weeks was given to patients.

There are many counts of this clonotype. Time point reported: after trial treatment. The treatment was: LDRT plus nivolumab, ipilimumab, low-dose cyclophosphamide and aspirin (RACIN trial). The donors' treatment consisted of nivolumab, ipilimumab, aspirin, low-dose cyclophosphamide and low-dose radiotherapy. With TRAV- and TRBV-specific primers, first-strand cDNA was made, covering the alpha and beta chains. TCR amplification ran roughly 20 PCR cycles using constant-region and V-primer adapter primers. A single record per CDR3 protein comes from TCRdb applying MiXCR to the reads. The sample shows about 100,000 distinct CDR3 sequences, roughly 20% of them seen only once. This TCR was recovered from a male donor with prostate cancer. Sample: PBMCs, taken after low-dose radiotherapy plus immunotherapy.

CDR3 coding DNA: TGTGCCAGCAGCTTAGATATGTTTGAGCAGTTCTTC. It encodes CASSLDMFEQFF. The chain links TRBV7-9 to TRBJ2-1; no clear D. Germline V gene sequence: CDR1 SEHNR, CDR2 FQNEAQ (reference sequence). V gave up 1 base and J gave up 9 bases, with 7 bases separating them. The CDR3 loop spans 12 amino acids.